The 6 T cell receptor beta chains listed next were all sequenced from one sample in a study of early T cells in non-severe SARS-CoV-2 infection. TCRdb used MiXCR to reprocess the 5' RACE reads, holding one entry per CDR3 protein. The sample contains 45,000 to 60,000 distinct CDR3 sequences, 7.7% of which appear only once. Input material: whole blood. The receptors stem from an adult who was a healthcare worker with PCR-confirmed SARS-CoV-2 infection or an uninfected control (not recorded which).

This clonotype was counted ten times or more. This chain joins TRBV29-1 and TRBJ2-5, with 7 bases matching TRBD1. CDR3 size: 15 residues. Losses at the gene ends were 4 bases for V and 5 bases for J; bases not matched to a gene: 13. Germline assignment: CDR1 SQVTM and CDR2 ANQGSEA. CDR3 region: CSVVPDRVPGETQYF. CDR3 coding DNA: TGCAGCGTTGTCCCCGACAGGGTCCCAGGGGAGACCCAGTACTTC.

V gene TRBV9 combines with J gene TRBJ2-1; TRBD2 is a possible D gene (6 bases). The CDR3 sequence is 15 residues long. Germline CDR1 SGDLS, CDR2 YYNGEE. V lost 0 bases, J lost 6 bases, and 13 bases lay in between. The CDR3 bases are TGTGCCAGCAGCGTAGTGGGACTTAGTGGCAATGAGCAGTTCTTC. It encodes CASSVVGLSGNEQFF.

This clonotype was seen a few times. This sequence joins TRBV7-9 and TRBJ2-1, with a tentative D call TRBD1 (6 bases). The germline V gene has CDR1 SEHNR and CDR2 FQNEAQ (reference sequence). There are 15 residues in the CDR3. V gave up 6 bases and J gave up 7 bases, with 19 bases separating them. The CDR3 region is CASSSLHRVVNEQFF. CDR3 sequence (DNA): TGTGCCAGCAGTTCACTCCACAGGGTTGTAAATGAGCAGTTCTTC.

The chain uses TRBV20-1 and TRBJ1-1; possible D gene TRBD1, 5 bases. Trimming pared 6 bases from V and 1 base from J, leaving 9 bases between. Germline loops: CDR1 DFQATT, CDR2 SNEGSKA (reference sequence). The CDR3 extends over 12 amino acids. CDR3 coding DNA: TGCAGTGCCTGGCAGGGGAACACTGAAGCTTTCTTT. Its protein product is CSAWQGNTEAFF.

The table lists this clonotype with a few counts. The chain carries TRBV5-5 and TRBJ2-1; TRBD2 matches 13 bases. This CDR3 is 17 amino acids long. Looked up from germline, CDR1 is SGHKS and CDR2 is YYEKEE (reference sequence). Trimming at V came to 4 bases and at J to 6 bases, leaving 10 bases not matched to a gene. CDR3 bases: TGTGCCAGCAGCCCCGGACTAGCGGGAGAGAAAAGCAATGAGCAGTTCTTC. Encoded protein: CASSPGLAGEKSNEQFF.

This clonotype appeared many times. The chain links TRBV28 to TRBJ2-3; TRBD2 aligns across 10 bases. V trimming: 4 bases; J trimming: 5 bases; junction bases outside the gene matches: 15. CDR3 length equals 18 residues. The germline CDR1 and CDR2 sequences are MDHEN and SYDVKM. The CDR3 DNA sequence: TGTGCCAGCAGTTCCTCGCTGCCCACTAGCGGGATGGGAGATACGCAGTATTTT. Translating it yields CASSSSLPTSGMGDTQYF. Full variable domain (outside the CDR3, taken from reference TRBV28 and TRBJ2-3): DVKVTQSSRYLVKRTGEKVFLECVQDMDHENMFWYRQDPGLGLRLIYFSYDVKMKEKGDIPEGYSVSREKKERFSLILESASTNQTSMYLCASSSSLPTSGMGDTQYFGPGTRLTVL.